The 32 T cell receptor beta chains given below trace back to one sample, sequenced in a study of blood T cell repertoires in COVID-19. Assay: immunoSEQ multiplex PCR; the TCRdb copy retains only in-frame clones and omits some. The top ten hold approximately 4.6% of the sample, which has fewer than 350,000 clones, around 85% seen once. What was sequenced was PBMCs or T cells enriched from blood (not recorded which). These receptors originate from a woman aged 40-49 years with acute COVID-19.

This chain uses TRBV5-1 with TRBJ2-5; TRBD2 might be the D (5 bases). This CDR3 region has 15 residues. Germline V gene sequence: CDR1 SGHRS, CDR2 YFSETQ. V was pared by 0 bases and J by 1 base, with 10 bases between. The CDR3 region is CASSLVGASQETQYF. The CDR3 DNA follows: TGCGCCAGCAGCTTGGTGGGAGCGTCCCAAGAGACCCAGTACTTC.

The genes are TRBV28 and TRBJ2-7; D is perhaps TRBD2 (6 bases). V lost 2 bases, J lost 6 bases, and 17 bases lay in between. The CDR3 length is 15 residues. The germline gives CDR1 MDHEN, CDR2 SYDVKM. The CDR3, as DNA: TGTGCCAGCAGTTTAGGCGGGGACCGGGCTAGCGAGCAGTACTTC. Protein product: CASSLGGDRASEQYF.

The chain combines TRBV5-8 with TRBJ2-3; no clear D. This CDR3 contains 12 residues. Germline-derived CDR1 and CDR2 are SGHTS and YDEGEE. With 4 bases removed from V and 4 bases from J, the gap between germline ends came to 7 bases. CDR3 sequence: CASSLEADTQYF. CDR3 nucleotide sequence: TGTGCCAGCAGCCTAGAGGCAGATACGCAGTATTTT.

This clone was picked up a small number of times. The chain combines TRBV7-2 with TRBJ1-6; D is unresolved. This CDR3 region has 13 residues. Germline V gene lookup returns CDR1 SGHTA and CDR2 FQGNSA. V shed 5 bases and J shed 13 bases, with 15 bases lying between them. The CDR3 sequence is CASSQAGIAPLHF. CDR3 in DNA: TGTGCCAGCAGCCAAGCAGGTATTGCGCCCCTCCACTTT.

This sequence joins TRBV10-3 and TRBJ2-1; 12 positions agree with TRBD2. The germline V gene encodes CDR1 ENHRY and CDR2 SYGVKD. This CDR3 region has 15 residues. V shed 6 bases, J shed 0 bases, and the junction held 0 bases outside the gene matches. CDR3 sequence: CAIRLAGGSYNEQFF. The CDR3 bases are TGTGCCATCAGACTAGCGGGGGGCTCCTACAATGAGCAGTTCTTC.

The chain couples TRBV5-1 to TRBJ2-3, with 9 nucleotides matching TRBD1. The CDR3 contains 14 residues. V dropped 4 bases and J dropped 5; count of bases not matched to a gene: 5. Germline V gene data show CDR1 as SGHRS and CDR2 as YFSETQ. The DNA of the CDR3 is TGCGCCAGCAGCCAACGACAGGGGGTAGATACGCAGTATTTT. As protein: CASSQRQGVDTQYF.

This clone was seen a single time. The chain combines TRBV7-3 with TRBJ2-3; 8 bases map to TRBD2. CDR3 length: 14 amino acids. The V gene end was trimmed by 5 bases and the J gene end by 4 bases; junction bases not matched to a gene: 5. Germline V gene sequence: CDR1 SGHTA, CDR2 FQGTGA. The CDR3 sequence is CASSPGLASDTQYF. In nucleotides, the CDR3 is TGTGCCAGCAGCCCCGGACTAGCTTCAGATACGCAGTATTTT.

The chain carries TRBV6-5 and TRBJ1-2; TRBD1 matches at 7 bases. Germline V gene lookup returns CDR1 MNHEY and CDR2 SVGAGI. Trimming took 6 bases from V and 8 from J; bases not matched to a gene: 9. The CDR3 totals 13 residues. As DNA, the CDR3 is TGTGCCAGCAGACCGGGACAGATAATAGGCTACACCTTC. Translation gives CASRPGQIIGYTF.

The rearrangement joins TRBV6-5 to TRBJ1-4, with D perhaps matching TRBD1 (6 bases). CDR3 length: 14 amino acids. V lost 8 bases and J lost 7, with 17 bases in between. CDR1 and CDR2 (germline): MNHEY, SVGAGI. The CDR3 coding sequence is TGTGCCAGCGCCGAGACAGGATTTTTTGAAAAACTGTTTTTT. It codes for CASAETGFFEKLFF.

CDR3 nucleotides: TGTGCCAGCAGCCCCCCTACCGGAGTGATTTACTATGGCTACACCTTC. It encodes CASSPPTGVIYYGYTF. The V and J genes are TRBV28 and TRBJ1-2; unclear D gene. Per germline, CDR1 MDHEN and CDR2 SYDVKM. V lost 6 bases and J lost 3, with 20 bases in between. This CDR3 is built from 16 residues.

The chain links TRBV5-6 to TRBJ2-2; D gene unclear. V gave up 1 base and J gave up 10 bases, with 5 bases separating them. The CDR3 is 11 amino acids. Germline lookup yields CDR1 SGHDT and CDR2 YYEEEE. CDR3 protein: CASSLLEELFF. DNA of the CDR3: TGTGCCAGCAGCTTGTTAGAGGAGCTGTTTTTT.

The V call is TRBV6-1, the J call TRBJ2-5; TRBD1 matches 9 bases. The length of the CDR3 is 16 residues. In germline, CDR1 is MNHNS, CDR2 SASEGT. V trimming: 1 base; J trimming: 7 bases; junction bases outside the gene matches: 10. CDR3 sequence: CASSEGDRVLPGTQYF. The CDR3 DNA reads as TGTGCCAGCAGTGAAGGGGACAGGGTCCTCCCGGGGACCCAGTACTTC.

The chain recombines TRBV3-1 (or the pseudogene TRBV3-2) with TRBJ2-3; TRBD2 matches at 13 bases. This CDR3 is 16 amino acids long. Unmatched junction bases numbered 3, after V lost 4 bases and J lost 2 bases. Looked up from germline, CDR1 is LGHDT and CDR2 is YNNKEL (reference sequence). CDR3 in DNA: TGTGCCAGCAGCCGTGGACTAGCGGGAGCCACAGATACGCAGTATTTT. Translating gives CASSRGLAGATDTQYF.

As regards this clone: One end of the junction fails to match germline, which may point to a read error. The chain is built from TRBV10-3 and TRBJ1-3; 10 nucleotides align to TRBD1. The CDR3 loop spans 12 amino acids. Germline lookup yields CDR1 ENHRY and CDR2 SYGVKD. The CDR3 sequence: CAIGQGGSTIYF. CDR3 in DNA: TGTGCCATCGGACAGGGGGGAAGCACCATATATTTC.

This clone is a singleton in its sample. CDR3 region: CASSARSMLGNEKLFF. CDR3 nucleotide sequence: TGTGCCAGCAGCGCCCGAAGTATGCTCGGTAATGAAAAACTGTTTTTT. This chain joins TRBV9 and TRBJ1-4; D unclear. The CDR3 extends over 16 amino acids. V was shortened by 3 bases and J by 4 bases, with 16 bases between the two germline ends. Germline CDR1 SGDLS, CDR2 YYNGEE. The entire variable domain, with the rest obtained from reference TRBV9 and TRBJ1-4, is as follows: DSGVTQTPKHLITATGQRVTLRCSPRSGDLSVYWYQQSLDQGLQFLIQYYNGEERAKGNILERFSAQQFPDLHSELNLSSLELGDSALYFCASSARSMLGNEKLFFGSGTQLSVL.

The CDR3 region has the DNA TGCAGTGCAAGTAGCGGGAGGGCTCGCAATGAGCAGTTCTTC. Translated, it gives CSASSGRARNEQFF. The J gene is TRBJ2-1, the V gene TRBV20-1, with TRBD2 matching over 11 bases. The length of the CDR3 is 14 residues. The V segment lost 6 bases and the J segment 6 bases; nucleotides outside the gene matches: 7. The germline V gene has CDR1 DFQATT and CDR2 SNEGSKA (reference sequence).

The rearrangement links TRBV19 to TRBJ2-3; the match to TRBD2 covers 7 bases. This CDR3 spans 15 amino acids. J was trimmed by 3 bases and V by 7 bases; bases with no gene match: 10. Germline values: CDR1 LNHDA, CDR2 SQIVND (reference sequence). CDR3 loop: CASTRLGRETDTQYF. The CDR3 DNA reads TGTGCCAGTACCCGTTTGGGGCGGGAGACAGATACGCAGTATTTT.

The rearrangement joins TRBV3-1 (or the pseudogene TRBV3-2) to TRBJ2-2; D is perhaps TRBD2 (6 bases). Germline CDR1 and CDR2: LGHDT and YNNKEL (reference sequence). Between the trimmed V and J ends, which lost 0 bases and 3 bases, there was a span of 11 bases. The length of the CDR3 is 16 residues. The CDR3 protein is CASSQEGLAYTGELFF. The DNA for the CDR3 is TGTGCCAGCAGCCAAGAAGGTCTAGCGTACACCGGGGAGCTGTTTTTT.

The genes are TRBV7-9 and TRBJ1-1; D gene uncertain. Germline CDR1 and CDR2: SEHNR and FQNEAQ (reference sequence). Trimming cost V 5 bases and J 0 bases, with 7 bases left between them. The CDR3 sequence is 13 residues long. In nucleotides, the CDR3 is TGTGCCAGCAGCATTCAGGTGAACACTGAAGCTTTCTTT. Protein sequence: CASSIQVNTEAFF.

The CDR3 bases are TGTGCCAGTAGTAATGGGGGACTAGCGGGAGGTAATGAGCAGTTCTTC. It is translated as CASSNGGLAGGNEQFF. J is TRBJ2-1 and V is TRBV19; 15 bases match TRBD2. The CDR3 is made up of 16 amino acids. In germline, CDR1 is LNHDA, CDR2 SQIVND (reference sequence). J lost 7 bases, V lost 4 bases, and 5 bases had no gene match.

V and J are TRBV28 and TRBJ2-6; D is undetermined. Germline V gene lookup returns CDR1 MDHEN and CDR2 SYDVKM. V was cut by 4 bases and J by 0 bases, with 7 bases left in between. This CDR3 is built from 15 residues. For the CDR3, the DNA is TGTGCCAGCAGTTCACGGTCCTCTGGGGCCAACGTCCTGACTTTC. Translation gives CASSSRSSGANVLTF.

The chain recombines TRBV7-2 with TRBJ1-2, with a possible D match to TRBD1 (5 bases). Germline CDR1 and CDR2: SGHTA and FQGNSA. The CDR3 loop spans 16 amino acids. Trimming took 5 bases from V and 4 from J, leaving 20 bases between them. CDR3 sequence (DNA): TGTGCCAGCAGCGTACTTCCGGGACTTGGGGCCTATGGCTACACCTTC. Its translation is CASSVLPGLGAYGYTF.

The J gene is TRBJ2-2, the V gene TRBV14; D is uncertain. The CDR3 runs to 15 residues. In germline, CDR1 is SGHDN, CDR2 FVKESK. V was trimmed by 1 base and J by 2 bases, leaving 8 bases between them. CDR3 nucleotides: TGTGCCAGCAGCCAAGGATACTTCAACACCGGGGAGCTGTTTTTT. Its protein product is CASSQGYFNTGELFF.

The chain links TRBV7-2 to TRBJ2-7; TRBD1 agrees at 9 bases. Trimming took 5 bases from V and 2 from J; bases not matched to a gene: 7. The germline V gene has CDR1 SGHTA and CDR2 FQGNSA. CDR3 length: 15 amino acids. The CDR3 nucleotides are TGTGCCAGCAGCCTAGGGGGACAGGGTCCCTACGAGCAGTACTTC. Translated: CASSLGGQGPYEQYF.

The chain carries TRBV7-9 and TRBJ1-1, with no clear D. Germline CDR1 and CDR2: SEHNR and FQNEAQ (reference sequence). The length of the CDR3 is 13 residues. Trimming removed 5 bases at V and 4 bases at J, with 11 bases between. Here the CDR3 reads CASSPQPGTEAFF. The CDR3 DNA follows: TGTGCCAGCAGCCCCCAGCCGGGCACTGAAGCTTTCTTT.

The V and J genes are TRBV5-4 and TRBJ1-2; 7 nucleotides match TRBD1. Germline CDR1 SGHNT, CDR2 YYREEE (reference sequence). This CDR3 is built from 18 residues. Trimming at V came to 4 bases and at J to 4 bases, leaving 19 bases not matched to a gene. The CDR3 nucleotides are TGTGCCAGCAGCCTAGGCCCGGGGCAGGGGGAGTCATTCTATGGCTACACCTTC. Its protein product is CASSLGPGQGESFYGYTF. The whole variable domain, remainder taken from reference TRBV5-4 and TRBJ1-2, is ETGVTQSPTHLIKTRGQQVTLRCSSQSGHNTVSWYQQALGQGPQFIFQYYREEENGRGNFPPRFSGLQFPNYSSELNVNALELDDSALYLCASSLGPGQGESFYGYTFGSGTRLTVV.

The chain is built from TRBV7-2 and TRBJ1-6; D perhaps matches TRBD1 (5 bases). Germline CDR1 SGHTA, CDR2 FQGNSA. The length of the CDR3 is 16 residues. V dropped 5 bases and J dropped 7 bases, with 18 bases sitting between them. The CDR3 is CASSPDRPRSNSPLHF. In DNA form, the CDR3 reads TGTGCCAGCAGCCCAGACAGACCTCGGTCCAATTCACCCCTCCACTTT.

This rearrangement joins TRBV7-2 to TRBJ1-2; TRBD1 agrees at 9 bases. Trimming at V came to 3 bases and at J to 5 bases, leaving 7 bases not matched to a gene. The CDR3 contains 15 residues. Germline CDR1 SGHTA, CDR2 FQGNSA. CDR3 amino acids: CASSLGGQGTYGYTF. The CDR3 DNA sequence: TGTGCCAGCAGCTTGGGGGGACAGGGAACTTATGGCTACACCTTC.

V gene TRBV10-3 combines with J gene TRBJ2-1, with D perhaps matching TRBD1 (6 bases). Germline V gene lookup returns CDR1 ENHRY and CDR2 SYGVKD. V lost 7 bases and J 9 bases, leaving 16 bases between the germline ends. The CDR3 has 13 residues. CDR3 loop: CAITGPQGGEQFF. CDR3 bases: TGTGCCATCACCGGACCGCAAGGGGGTGAGCAGTTCTTC.

The chain carries TRBV2 and TRBJ2-2; 14 positions match TRBD2. V trimming: 6 bases; J trimming: 4 bases; junction bases outside the gene matches: 7. The CDR3 is 17 residues long. Germline V gene data show CDR1 as SNHLY and CDR2 as FYNNEI. Here the CDR3 DNA reads TGTGCCAGCAGGACCGGACTAGCGGGGGGAAGCACCGGGGAGCTGTTTTTT. It is translated as CASRTGLAGGSTGELFF.

This chain connects TRBV5-5 to TRBJ1-1; maybe TRBD1 (5 bases). Germline V lookup: CDR1 SGHKS, CDR2 YYEKEE (reference sequence). This CDR3 spans 14 amino acids. V was cut by 1 base and J by 2 bases, with 9 bases left in between. CDR3 in DNA: TGTGCCAGCAGCTTGAAAGGGGTAAACACTGAAGCTTTCTTT. Its protein is CASSLKGVNTEAFF.

This rearrangement joins TRBV6-5 to TRBJ1-1; weak D call: TRBD1 (5 bases). There are 13 residues in the CDR3. V was clipped by 7 bases and J by 0 bases, with 9 bases between them. Germline values: CDR1 MNHEY, CDR2 SVGAGI. CDR3 amino acids: CASTGVMNTEAFF. DNA for the CDR3: TGTGCCAGCACGGGGGTTATGAACACTGAAGCTTTCTTT.